Following are 8 T cell receptor beta chains from one sample sequenced in a study of radiotherapy plus CTLA-4 blockade in lung cancer. Libraries were prepared by immunoSEQ multiplex PCR; TCRdb keeps only in-frame clonotypes and omits some of them. The sample lists roughly 90,000 clones; approximately 82% were seen once. The sample consisted of peripheral blood, taken from a patient treated with radiotherapy plus ipilimumab. Receptors originate from a human donor with non-small cell lung cancer that progressed on radiotherapy plus ipilimumab.

The chain couples TRBV29-1 to TRBJ2-7; no definite D call. CDR1 and CDR2 (germline): SQVTM, ANQGSEA. The CDR3 length is 11 residues. The V gene lost 6 bases and the J gene lost 0 bases, with 6 bases spanning the gap. The CDR3 protein is CSVWDSYEQYV. For the CDR3, the DNA is TGCAGCGTATGGGACTCCTACGAGCAGTACGTC.

In its sample, this clone was seen a few times. The chain employs TRBV6-1 and TRBJ2-7, with TRBD1 as a possible D gene (5 bases). Germline V lookup: CDR1 MNHNS, CDR2 SASEGT. V was clipped by 6 bases and J by 7 bases, with 10 bases between them. The CDR3 spans 11 residues. This chain's CDR3 is CASSDRTEQYF. The CDR3 nucleotides are TGTGCCAGCAGCGACAGAACGGAGCAGTACTTC.

This clone was found a few times. The genes are TRBV28 and TRBJ1-2; weak D call: TRBD1 (6 bases). Trimming shortened V by 5 bases and J by 6 bases, and 10 bases separated the two germline ends. The CDR3 is 12 residues long. Germline V gene sequence: CDR1 MDHEN, CDR2 SYDVKM. In nucleotides, the CDR3 is TGTGCCAGCAGTACCCACAGGGATGGCTACACCTTC. This codes for CASSTHRDGYTF.

Worth noting for this clone: One end of the junction is discordant with germline, which a read error may explain. This chain connects TRBV7-7 to TRBJ2-5, with 9 bases matching TRBD1. Germline V gene lookup returns CDR1 SSHAT and CDR2 FNYEAQ (reference sequence). The CDR3 is made up of 16 amino acids. Written as DNA, the CDR3 is TGTGCTAGCAGCTTAGAAGTGGGACAGGGAAGAGAGACCCAGTACTTC. Amino acid sequence: CASSLEVGQGRETQYF.

The chain links TRBV11-1 to TRBJ1-1; no definite D call. The CDR3 is made up of 12 amino acids. Deletions cut 3 bases from V and 6 bases from J, with 8 bases between. In germline, CDR1 is SGHAT, CDR2 FQDESV (reference sequence). The CDR3 DNA is TGTGCCAGCAGCTTTCAGTCCCCTGAAGCTTTCTTT. It yields the protein CASSFQSPEAFF.

The rearrangement links TRBV6-1 to TRBJ2-1; weak D call: TRBD2 (6 bases). The germline V gene has CDR1 MNHNS and CDR2 SASEGT. The ends were cut back, 7 bases at V and 6 bases at J, with 16 bases in the middle. The CDR3 sequence is 14 residues long. Written as DNA, the CDR3 is TGTGCCAGCAAGCCTAGCGTCAGTTCCAATGAGCAGTTCTTC. It translates to CASKPSVSSNEQFF.

The chain employs TRBV2 and TRBJ2-2; the D gene is possibly TRBD2 (5 bases). The V gene lost 2 bases and the J gene lost 4 bases, with 14 bases spanning the gap. This CDR3 has 16 residues. CDR1 and CDR2 from the germline V gene are SNHLY and FYNNEI. This CDR3 reads CASSETVGVGTGELFF. The CDR3 DNA is TGTGCCAGCAGTGAAACGGTGGGAGTTGGCACCGGGGAGCTGTTTTTT.

This clone was detected once. V and J are TRBV7-8 and TRBJ1-2; D unresolved. The germline V gene encodes CDR1 SGHVS and CDR2 FQNEAQ. Trimming removed 5 bases at V and 4 bases at J, with 14 bases between. CDR3 length equals 14 residues. The CDR3 DNA follows: TGTGCCAGCAGCCTTAGGCCCGTTGGCTATGGCTACACCTTC. Its protein is CASSLRPVGYGYTF.